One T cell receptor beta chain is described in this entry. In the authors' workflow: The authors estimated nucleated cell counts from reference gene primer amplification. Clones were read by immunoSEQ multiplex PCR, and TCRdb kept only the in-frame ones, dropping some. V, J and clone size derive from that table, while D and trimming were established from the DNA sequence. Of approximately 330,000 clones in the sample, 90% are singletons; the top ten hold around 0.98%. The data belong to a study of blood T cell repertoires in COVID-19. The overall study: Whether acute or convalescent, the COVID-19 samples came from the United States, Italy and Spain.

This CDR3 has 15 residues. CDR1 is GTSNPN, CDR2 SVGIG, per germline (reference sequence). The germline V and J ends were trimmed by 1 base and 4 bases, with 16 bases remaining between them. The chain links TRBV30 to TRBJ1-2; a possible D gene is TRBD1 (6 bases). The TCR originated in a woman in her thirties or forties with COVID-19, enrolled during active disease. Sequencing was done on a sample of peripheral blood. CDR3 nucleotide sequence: TGTGCCTGGAGTGCGGGGAGGGGGGATGGCTATGGCTACACCTTC. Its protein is CAWSAGRGDGYGYTF.